The 5 T cell receptor beta chains below all came from one sample that was sequenced in a study of T cell responses to AZD1222 COVID-19 vaccine. TCRdb's copy holds only in-frame clones and misses some; the assay was immunoSEQ multiplex PCR. The sample includes about 120,000 clones, around 85% of them seen just once. This specimen was peripheral blood, taken on day 0 of AZD1222 vaccination. These receptors were taken from an adult in good health.

The V and J genes are TRBV7-3 and TRBJ1-1; no clear D. The CDR3 is 14 amino acids. Per germline, CDR1 SGHTA and CDR2 FQGTGA. Trimming took off 5 bases at V and 5 bases at J, with 15 bases between the two ends. The DNA for the CDR3 is TGTGCCAGCAGCCCCCACCCTGGGTATACTGAAGCTTTCTTT. Translation: CASSPHPGYTEAFF.

In DNA form, the CDR3 reads TGTGCCAGCAGCTTAGGAGTAGCGGACAATGAGCAGTTCTTC. Its protein is CASSLGVADNEQFF. The V gene is TRBV7-2, the J gene TRBJ2-1; the D gene is possibly TRBD2 (6 bases). Germline V gene sequence: CDR1 SGHTA, CDR2 FQGNSA. The CDR3 runs to 14 residues. Deletions cut 1 base from V and 5 bases from J, with 9 bases between.

The chain employs TRBV5-4 and TRBJ2-3; D gene unclear. The germline V and J ends were trimmed by 1 base and 3 bases, with 12 bases remaining between them. The germline V gene encodes CDR1 SGHNT and CDR2 YYREEE (reference sequence). The CDR3 sequence is 15 residues long. CDR3 loop: CASSLSLRETDTQYF. The CDR3 region has the DNA TGTGCCAGCAGCTTGAGTTTACGCGAAACAGATACGCAGTATTTT.

The J gene is TRBJ1-5, the V gene TRBV28; no reliable D call. The V end was cut by 2 bases, the J end by 4 bases, with 6 bases between. This CDR3 has 13 amino acids. Germline V gene lookup returns CDR1 MDHEN and CDR2 SYDVKM. The CDR3 sequence: CASSLNGNQPQHF. DNA for the CDR3: TGTGCCAGCAGTTTAAATGGGAATCAGCCCCAGCATTTT.

This chain connects TRBV5-4 to TRBJ2-3, with 8 bases aligning to TRBD1. J gave up 2 bases and V 2 bases, and 4 bases lay outside the gene matches. Germline V gene lookup returns CDR1 SGHNT and CDR2 YYREEE (reference sequence). The CDR3 runs to 15 residues. The CDR3 is CASSFGQGSTDTQYF. In nucleotides, the CDR3 is TGTGCCAGCAGCTTTGGACAGGGTTCCACAGATACGCAGTATTTT.